A selection of T cell receptor beta chains follows, all from one sample in a study of shared clonotypes between healthy human individuals. Assay used: immunoSEQ multiplex PCR; TCRdb lists only in-frame clones, some missing. The table records around 2,000,000 clones, approximately 94% of them present only once. Sequenced: naive CD8+ T cells sorted from blood. The receptor source for this set is a man in his late teens or twenties in good health. Each CDR3 is given with its conserved first and last residue. The D gene is left open where the match is weak. Size values are once, few and many counts, or a class for expanded clones, and some rows have none.

J,D,V,size,DNA,CDR3
TRBJ1-5,NA,TRBV30,many,TGTGCCTGGACCACGGGCGCAGGGCAGCCCCAGCATTTT,CAWTTGAGQPQHF
TRBJ2-7,NA,TRBV9,NA,TGTGCCAGCAGCGTAGAAAGGGGCCACGAGCAGTACTTC,CASSVERGHEQYF
TRBJ2-7,NA,TRBV27,NA,TGTGCCAGCAGTTTTCAGGGGAGCTACGAGCAGTACTTC,CASSFQGSYEQYF
TRBJ2-5,TRBD2,TRBV7-8,NA,TGTGCCAGCACCGCGGGGGGACGCCTAGCGGAGACCCAGTACTTC,CASTAGGRLAETQYF
TRBJ2-6,NA,TRBV28,NA,TGTGCCAGCAGGTCCCGGGACACAGCTGCCAACGTCCTGACTTTC,CASRSRDTAANVLTF
TRBJ2-1,TRBD2,TRBV7-9,NA,TGTGCCAGCAGCTACGGGACTAGCGGGTTCAATGAGCAGTTCTTC,CASSYGTSGFNEQFF
TRBJ1-3,TRBD1,TRBV7-8,NA,TGTGCCAGCAGCTTAATGTTAGGGGACAGAGCTGGAAACACCATATATTTT,CASSLMLGDRAGNTIYF
TRBJ2-1,NA,TRBV28,once,TGTGCCAGCAGTTTGGCGGGGAAAGTGAGTGAGCAGTTCTTC,CASSLAGKVSEQFF
TRBJ2-1,TRBD2,TRBV4-3,NA,TGCGCCAGCAGCCCCCGTGGGCTAGCGGGTCACAATGAGCAGTTCTTC,CASSPRGLAGHNEQFF
TRBJ2-3,TRBD2,TRBV7-9,once,TGTGCCAGCAGCTTACTAGCGGGAGATACGCAGTATTTT,CASSLLAGDTQYF
TRBJ2-7,NA,TRBV7-9,NA,TGTGCCAGCAGCTTAGTAAAGGACGGGGGATACGAGCAGTACTTC,CASSLVKDGGYEQYF